The sample holds many counts of the clone carrying this TCR beta chain. Its specificity is unknown. Profiling that covered TCR beta VDJ and CDR3 relied on genomic DNA as its template. TCRdb re-called the reads through MiXCR, storing one row per CDR3 protein. Of 400,000 to 450,000 distinct CDR3 sequences listed, under 80% were seen once; the top ten hold under 5%. Per germline, CDR1 MNHEY and CDR2 SVGEGT. Trimming cost V 10 bases and J 8 bases, with 23 bases left between them. This CDR3 comprises 14 residues. The sample is drawn from a study of CD8+CD57+ T cells in acquired aplastic anemia. About the research overall: The sorted CD4+ and CD8+ cells yielded an average about 3.5 ug of DNA.

Whole-study findings and limits: There were approximately 27 CD8+ CDR3 sequences that occurred in both patients and controls.

The J gene is TRBJ1-1, the V gene TRBV6-2 or TRBV6-3; tentatively, D is TRBD1 (5 bases). The sequence was collected from a human donor in good health, serving as a control. Sequencing input: sorted CD4+, CD8+, or CD8+CD57+ T cells (not recorded which) from PBMCs. CDR3 DNA sequence: TGTGCCATCGGGAGCGGGACGTCCCTTTGGGAAGCTTTCTTT. Protein product: CAIGSGTSLWEAFF.